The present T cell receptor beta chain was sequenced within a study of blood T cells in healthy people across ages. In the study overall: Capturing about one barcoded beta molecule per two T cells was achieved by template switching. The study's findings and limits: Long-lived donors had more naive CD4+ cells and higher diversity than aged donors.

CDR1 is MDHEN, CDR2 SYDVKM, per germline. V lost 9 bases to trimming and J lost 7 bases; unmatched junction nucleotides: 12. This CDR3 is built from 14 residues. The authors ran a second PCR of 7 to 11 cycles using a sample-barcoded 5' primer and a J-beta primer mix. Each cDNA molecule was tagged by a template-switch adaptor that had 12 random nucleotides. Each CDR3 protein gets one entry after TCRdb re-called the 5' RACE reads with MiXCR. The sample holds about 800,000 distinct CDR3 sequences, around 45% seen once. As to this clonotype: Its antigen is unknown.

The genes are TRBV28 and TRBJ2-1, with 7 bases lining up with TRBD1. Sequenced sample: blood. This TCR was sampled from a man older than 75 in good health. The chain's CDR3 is CASKTGNYLNEQFF. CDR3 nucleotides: TGTGCCAGTAAGACAGGGAACTACCTTAATGAGCAGTTCTTC.